The clone carrying this T cell receptor (beta chain) has a handful of counts. These data belong to a study of memory CD4+ T cells and cytomegalovirus serostatus. Germline V gene sequence: CDR1 MNHNS, CDR2 SASEGT. The CDR3 sequence is 15 residues long. V shed 4 bases, J shed 8 bases, and the junction held 9 bases outside the gene matches. Original data processing: Out-of-frame sequences were removed, leaving about 2,300,000 distinct TCRbeta sequences. Data came from immunoSEQ multiplex PCR; TCRdb stores just in-frame clones and leaves some out. The DNA gave D and trimming, while V, J and clone size come from that table. The sample yields about 60,000 clones, 70% to 75% seen once. The sort gate was single viable CD3+CD4+CD8-CD45RO+ cells for memory CD4+ T cells. Total CD4+ T cells were enriched by CD4 positive selection.

V gene TRBV6-1 combines with J gene TRBJ1-4, with TRBD1 matching over 8 bases. The receptor's source is an adult in good health and CMV-seropositive. Sequencing was carried out using memory CD4+ T cells from blood. The DNA of the CDR3 is TGTGCCAGCAGTGTTTGGACAGGGCTGGGCGAAAAACTGTTTTTT. Translation gives CASSVWTGLGEKLFF.